This T cell receptor beta chain was observed in a study of cytomegalovirus exposure and HLA in healthy donors (dated by TCRdb to 2016 to 2017). Some background on the complete study: An earlier analysis of several hundred of the donors reported 276 Gb of sequence data and more than 90 million unique TCR beta sequences from about 200 million T cells. An early release covering roughly 640 HLA-typed donors comprised about 300 gigabases of sequencing data and around 85 million unique TCR sequences. Of the 300 to 400 genotyped donors, about 80% fell in the genetic ancestry cluster associated with self-reported Caucasian donors. The aim of the study was to test whether cataloging public T cell receptors could identify signatures of past pathogen exposure. The study used immunosequencing to profile the T cell repertoires of more than 650 subjects and linked those repertoires to cytomegalovirus serostatus. Besides the first cohort of around 670 subjects, a separate validation cohort made up of 90 to 150 different subjects was used. To predict cytomegalovirus infection status, the study combined high-throughput TCR immunosequencing, statistical association of individual TCRs with disease status, and machine learning. A later analysis re-examined previously published TCR beta repertoires from over 500 donors and added high-resolution HLA genotyping to investigate patterns of TCR occurrence. Rather than drawing on any new phenotypic data, the later analysis identified candidate immune exposures from TCR beta sequences and the way those sequences occurred across donors. An earlier analysis of several hundred of the donors applied high-throughput TCR beta sequencing to assess whether each TCR beta V gene segment acted as functional or pseudogenic. Donor age, sex, ethnicity and CMV serostatus were compiled together with the repertoire data. Genome-wide SNP genotypes for about three fifths of the 666 donors were used in a later genetic analysis, which treated that subset as a discovery cohort. All discovery cohort repertoires had been generated using a single sequencing platform. Both class I and class II loci were covered by HLA typing, at four-digit resolution. Typing coverage varied by locus: 629-630 donors for A, B, C, DRB1 and DQB1; approximately 500 for DQA1; about 570 for DPA1; around 450 for DPB1. Roughly 5 DR-DQ haplotypes were handled as single units for association and clustering, since linkage in the cohort was strong. On average, 235,054 unique TCR beta nucleotide sequences were sequenced per donor among more than 350 genotyped donors of the cohort, with 15% to 20% of those sequences being non-productive. Beyond this particular receptor, the publication reports: In both the original and validation cohorts, the classifier was reported to diagnose cytomegalovirus status with high specificity and sensitivity. In this cohort, only TCR beta chains were sequenced, and detectable features were limited by the absence of alpha or paired-chain data. Compared with the 666-donor mean, donors in an Asian-associated ancestry cluster had fewer N-insertions in productive TCRs, according to a later genetic analysis. HLA typing was unavailable for some donors at each locus, so association tests used only the typed subset. Some IMGT-functional V segments, including TRBV6-2 and TRBV6-3, could not be distinguished by the 87-base-pair reads and were therefore excluded. Linkage disequilibrium might explain the correlated functional status among segregating V segments, but an unknown experimental factor could not be excluded. In a later analysis, around 17,000 TCR beta sequences were associated with specific HLA alleles at a false discovery rate of 0.05. CMV serostatus was the only immune exposure information available for the cohort. In the study, approximately 160 TCR beta chains were listed as associated with cytomegalovirus. The sequencing pipeline was judged likely to have produced a cluster of highly shared sequence variants as a technical artifact. In a later analysis, TCR association rates were found to vary across HLA loci, with the most associated TCRs seen for DRB1 alleles and the fewest for HLA-C alleles. An earlier analysis of approximately 530 of the donors showed that most TCR beta V segments appeared in productive rearrangements either about 87% or about 30% of the time, which broadly matched IMGT annotations. Compared with equally common non-associated chains, HLA-associated TCR beta chains in a later analysis were more clonally expanded and had lower generation probabilities. Most TCR sequences were seen in very few donors, while some public TCRs were found in many individuals. A later analysis reported that several top co-occurrence clusters appeared linked to parvovirus B19, influenza, CMV and Epstein-Barr virus. V-gene and J-gene trimming of TCR beta chains was associated with a missense DCLRE1C variant in a later genetic analysis, and the association was replicated in an independent cohort. Assigning TCR associations to individual alleles was difficult when HLA alleles, especially DR and DQ, strongly co-occurred. It was suggested by the authors that the approach could potentially be generalized to other disease states and immunological phenotypes. Roughly uniform sequencing depth across donors was assumed in presence/absence analyses, although this assumption may not hold. A later analysis found that most CMV-associated TCR beta chains appeared HLA-restricted, with HLA associations seemingly driven largely by CMV exposure. A further reported finding was that TCR beta sequences accurately predicted the HLA-A and HLA-B alleles for most subjects in the first cohort. Three of the identified cytomegalovirus-associated TCR beta chains were confirmed in vitro to be specific for cytomegalovirus antigens. The earlier analysis of about 600 of the donors excluded 15 to 20 rarely observed V segments, including chromosome 9 orphons, because counts were too low.

V was cut back by 6 bases and J by 7 bases, leaving a gap of 16 bases between them. Looking up the germline V gene yields CDR1 MRHNA and CDR2 SNTAGT. The CDR3 runs 15 residues from the cysteine to the phenylalanine. The read is trimmed to its CDR3 DNA, 45 bases read in frame from base 1. This clone turned up a few times. Its antigen specificity is not known. There are no base qualities to consult, and no much larger clone falls within one base. The cohort consisted of hundreds of healthy bone marrow donors. At the time of sampling, every cohort member was nominally healthy, though immune exposures that went unrecorded were likely present. Of the 690 or so cohort members, fewer than 300 had positive CMV serostatus and about 330 had negative CMV serostatus, and CMV serostatus was not recorded for the donor. Each donor provided a peripheral blood sample, and peripheral blood mononuclear cells were used for TCR beta sequencing. The Qiagen DNeasy Blood Extraction Kit was used to extract genomic DNA from the blood cell samples.

The library was prepared using the immunoSEQ multiplex PCR assay. For the multiplex PCR, a mixture combining 60 forward primers for TCR Vbeta segments and 13 reverse primers for TCR Jbeta segments was used. The CDR3 region of rearranged TCR beta genes was amplified from genomic DNA with a multiplex PCR assay. The Illumina HiSeq System was used to sequence the amplified TCR beta libraries as 87-base-pair reads. The authors' pipeline ran thus. A later analysis tallied roughly 80 million unique TCR beta chains across the roughly 610 repertoires, and some 12 million of those chains were shared by two or more donors. A nearest-neighbor algorithm error-corrected the raw reads and collapsed the reads into unique sequences, merging closely related sequences to remove PCR and sequencing errors. To assign V, D and J gene segments, CDR3 sequences were aligned to IMGT reference sequences. Each retained sequence needed at least a six-nucleotide match to both a V gene segment and a J gene segment. A rearrangement was called productive if the CDR3 had no stop codons and remained in frame with V and J, and every other rearrangement was called non-productive. CDR3 was defined by IMGT convention, running from the second conserved V-encoded cysteine to the conserved J-encoded phenylalanine. In an earlier analysis of around 570 of the donors, sequences lacking an unambiguous match to a single V gene segment were excluded. An earlier analysis of a few hundred of the donors classified V segments as functional when productive rearrangements were above 56.7% and as segregating when the standard deviation between donors was above 5%. A statistical classification framework was built to diagnose cytomegalovirus status from the catalog of TCR beta chain sequences. A later analysis assigned V and J genes by comparing TCR nucleotide sequences with IMGT/GENE-DB human TR gene sequences. Using the TCRdist pipeline, a later analysis assigned CDR3 sequences along with most-parsimonious VDJ recombination scenarios. A later analysis defined each TCR beta chain by its CDR3 amino acid sequence plus V-gene family, and excluded reads lacking a unique V-gene family. A later analysis removed several hundred highly shared, low-generation-probability nucleotide sequences to deal with suspected cross-contamination and a sequencing artifact. In a later analysis, a clonal expansion index for each public chain was calculated from normalized within-repertoire ranks of inferred template counts. In a later analysis, generation probabilities were computed using a VDJ recombination model fitted to out-of-frame rearrangements, and the results were checked against IGoR. In a later analysis, TCR-TCR, TCR-HLA and TCR-CMV co-occurrence was scored with hypergeometric tests, and a repertoire-size bias correction was applied to TCR pairs. False discovery rates were estimated in a later analysis by permuting HLA or CMV assignments 20 times. In a later analysis, co-occurring TCRs were grouped with DBSCAN, and TCRdist sequence similarity was added when clustering was performed within HLA-allele-positive subsets. For co-occurrence clustering, repertoires with fewer than 30,000 or more than 120,000 public chains were excluded, along with five repertoires with anomalous nucleotide sharing. Here the immuneACCESS table is served through TCRdb, limited to in-frame sequences with V and J called. Missing clones are a known gap in these copies; in checked studies unresolved V genes cover under half, and the rest lacks a known reason. V and J calls and clone size are those listed in that table; D and trimming were worked out from the DNA. This sample lists approximately 140,000 clones; approximately 73% were detected once. In total, the top ten clones hold roughly 14% of the sample.

In this chain, TRBV6-4 is recombined with TRBJ1-6; TRBD1 is a weak D gene call, 6 bases matching. The TCR was taken from a human donor in good health. The sequencing input was PBMCs. Read as DNA, the sequence is TGTGCCAGCAGAAACCACAGGGCAAAGAATTCACCCCTCCACTTT. This translates into CASRNHRAKNSPLHF.